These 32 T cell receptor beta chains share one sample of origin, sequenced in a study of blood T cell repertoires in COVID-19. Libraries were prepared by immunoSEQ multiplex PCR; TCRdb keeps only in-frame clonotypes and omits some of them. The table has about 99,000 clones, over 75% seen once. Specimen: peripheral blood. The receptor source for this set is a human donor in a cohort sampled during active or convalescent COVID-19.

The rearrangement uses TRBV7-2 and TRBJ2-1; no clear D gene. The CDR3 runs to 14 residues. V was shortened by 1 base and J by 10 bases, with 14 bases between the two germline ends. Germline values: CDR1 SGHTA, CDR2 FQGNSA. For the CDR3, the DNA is TGTGCCAGCAGCTTAGGAACAGCAAAAAGGGAGCAGTTCTTC. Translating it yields CASSLGTAKREQFF.

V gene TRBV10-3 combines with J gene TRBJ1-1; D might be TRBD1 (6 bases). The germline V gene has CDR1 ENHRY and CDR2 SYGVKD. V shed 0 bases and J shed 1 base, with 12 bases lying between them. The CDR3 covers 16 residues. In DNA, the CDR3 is TGTGCCATCAGTGAGTCACAGGGAGGGGGGAACACTGAAGCTTTCTTT. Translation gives CAISESQGGGNTEAFF.

DNA of the CDR3: TGTGCCAGCAGCCCCGGGACAAAAGGTCGCAATGAGCAGTTCTTC. Its protein is CASSPGTKGRNEQFF. The genes are TRBV11-2 and TRBJ2-1; tentatively, D is TRBD1 (6 bases). CDR3 length equals 15 residues. V dropped 5 bases and J dropped 6 bases, with 17 bases sitting between them. In germline, CDR1 is SGHAT, CDR2 FQNNGV. Together with reference TRBV11-2 and TRBJ2-1, the CDR3 gives the full variable domain: EAGVAQSPRYKIIEKRQSVAFWCNPISGHATLYWYQQILGQGPKLLIQFQNNGVVDDSQLPKDRFSAERLKGVDSTLKIQPAKLEDSAVYLCASSPGTKGRNEQFFGPGTRLTVL.

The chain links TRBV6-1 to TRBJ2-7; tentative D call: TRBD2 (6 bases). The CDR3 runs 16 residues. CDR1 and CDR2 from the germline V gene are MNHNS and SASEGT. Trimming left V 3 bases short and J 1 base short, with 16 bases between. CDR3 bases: TGTGCCAGCAGTGATCGGGGACTTACCCTATCCTACGAGCAGTACTTC. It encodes CASSDRGLTLSYEQYF.

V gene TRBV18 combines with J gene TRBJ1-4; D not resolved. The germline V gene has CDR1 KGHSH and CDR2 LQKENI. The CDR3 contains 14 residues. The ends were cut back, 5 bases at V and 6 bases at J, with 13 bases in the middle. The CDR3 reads CASSWSSGHEKLFF. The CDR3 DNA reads TGTGCCAGCTCATGGAGCAGCGGTCATGAAAAACTGTTTTTT.

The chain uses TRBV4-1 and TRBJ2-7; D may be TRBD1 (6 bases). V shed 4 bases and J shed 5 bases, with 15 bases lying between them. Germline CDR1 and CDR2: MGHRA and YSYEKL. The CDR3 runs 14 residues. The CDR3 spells CASSRDFRGHEQYF. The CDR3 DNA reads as TGCGCCAGCAGCCGAGACTTCAGGGGCCACGAGCAGTACTTC.

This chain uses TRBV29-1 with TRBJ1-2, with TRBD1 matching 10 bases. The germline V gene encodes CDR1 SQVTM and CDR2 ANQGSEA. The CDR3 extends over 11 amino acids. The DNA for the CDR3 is TGCGCTGGACAGGGGGGACAGATTTACACCTTC. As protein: CAGQGGQIYTF.

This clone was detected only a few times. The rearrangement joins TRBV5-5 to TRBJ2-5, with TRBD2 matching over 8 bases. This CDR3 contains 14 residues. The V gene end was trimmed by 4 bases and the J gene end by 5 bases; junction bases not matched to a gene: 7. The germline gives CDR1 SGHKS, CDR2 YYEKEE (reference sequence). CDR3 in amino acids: CASSLGGGFETQYF. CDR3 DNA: TGTGCCAGCAGCCTCGGGGGGGGCTTCGAGACCCAGTACTTC.

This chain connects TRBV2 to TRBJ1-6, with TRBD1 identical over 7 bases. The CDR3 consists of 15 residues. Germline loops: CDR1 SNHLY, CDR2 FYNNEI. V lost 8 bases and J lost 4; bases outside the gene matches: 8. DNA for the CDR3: TGTGCCAGCCAACCCGCGGACAGGTATAATTCACCCCTCCACTTT. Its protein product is CASQPADRYNSPLHF. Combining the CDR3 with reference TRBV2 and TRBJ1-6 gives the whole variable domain EPEVTQTPSHQVTQMGQEVILRCVPISNHLYFYWYRQILGQKVEFLVSFYNNEISEKSEIFDDQFSVERPDGSNFTLKIRSTKLEDSAMYFCASQPADRYNSPLHFGNGTRLTVT.

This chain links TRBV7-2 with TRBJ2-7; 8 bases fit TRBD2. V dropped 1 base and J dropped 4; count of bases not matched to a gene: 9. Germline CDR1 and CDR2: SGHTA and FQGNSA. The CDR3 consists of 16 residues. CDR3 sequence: CASSLVSRGGGYEQYF. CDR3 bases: TGTGCCAGCAGCTTAGTATCCCGGGGGGGCGGGTACGAGCAGTACTTC. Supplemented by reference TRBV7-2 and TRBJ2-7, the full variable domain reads GAGVSQSPSNKVTEKGKDVELRCDPISGHTALYWYRQSLGQGLEFLIYFQGNSAPDKSGLPSDRFSAERTGGSVSTLTIQRTQQEDSAVYLCASSLVSRGGGYEQYFGPGTRLTVT.

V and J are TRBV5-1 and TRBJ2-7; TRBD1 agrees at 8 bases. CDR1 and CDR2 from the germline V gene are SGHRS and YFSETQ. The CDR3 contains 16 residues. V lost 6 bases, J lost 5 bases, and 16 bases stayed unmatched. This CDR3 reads CASNQVGTGGENEQYF. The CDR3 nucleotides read TGCGCCAGCAACCAGGTAGGGACAGGCGGGGAAAACGAGCAGTACTTC.

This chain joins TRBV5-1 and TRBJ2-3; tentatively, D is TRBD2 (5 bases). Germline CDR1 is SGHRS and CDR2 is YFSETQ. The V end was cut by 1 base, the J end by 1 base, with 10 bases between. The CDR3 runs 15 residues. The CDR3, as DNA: TGCGCCAGCAGCTTGAGTCTGAGGGGCACAGATACGCAGTATTTT. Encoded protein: CASSLSLRGTDTQYF. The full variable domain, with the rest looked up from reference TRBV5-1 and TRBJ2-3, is KAGVTQTPRYLIKTRGQQVTLSCSPISGHRSVSWYQQTPGQGLQFLFEYFSETQRNKGNFPGRFSGRQFSNSRSEMNVSTLELGDSALYLCASSLSLRGTDTQYFGPGTRLTVL.

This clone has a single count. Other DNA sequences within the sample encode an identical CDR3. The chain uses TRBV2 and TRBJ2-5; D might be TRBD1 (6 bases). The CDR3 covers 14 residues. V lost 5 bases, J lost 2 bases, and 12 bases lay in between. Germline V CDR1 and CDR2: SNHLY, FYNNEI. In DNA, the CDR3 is TGTGCCAGCAGTAGAGGACAGAGTCAAGAGACCCAGTACTTC. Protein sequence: CASSRGQSQETQYF.

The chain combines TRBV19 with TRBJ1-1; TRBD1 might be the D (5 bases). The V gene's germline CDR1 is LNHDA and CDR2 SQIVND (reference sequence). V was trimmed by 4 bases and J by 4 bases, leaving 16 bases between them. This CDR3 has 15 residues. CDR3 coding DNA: TGTGCCAGTAGTACCATCCCCCGGCAGGGCACTGAAGCTTTCTTT. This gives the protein CASSTIPRQGTEAFF.

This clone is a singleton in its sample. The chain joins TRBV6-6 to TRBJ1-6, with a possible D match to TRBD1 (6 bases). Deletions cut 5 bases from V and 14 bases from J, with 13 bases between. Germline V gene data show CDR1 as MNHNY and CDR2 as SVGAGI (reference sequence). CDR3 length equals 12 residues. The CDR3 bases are TGTGCCAGCAGTGGGACAACCTCCGCCCTCCACTTT. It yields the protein CASSGTTSALHF.

The CDR3 spells CASSLGAGHNEQYF. The CDR3 bases are TGTGCCAGCAGCTTAGGGGCAGGTCATAACGAGCAGTACTTC. The J gene is TRBJ2-7, the V gene TRBV11-3; D ambiguous. Germline-derived CDR1 and CDR2 are SGHNT and YENEEA. The CDR3 is 14 amino acids. V was shortened by 1 base and J by 5 bases, with 12 bases between the two germline ends.

This CDR3 reads CASSLGTGDHYGYTF. CDR3 nucleotides: TGCGCCAGCAGCTTGGGGACAGGGGACCACTATGGCTACACCTTC. The V call is TRBV5-1, the J call TRBJ1-2; 9 nucleotides line up with TRBD1. Per the germline V gene, CDR1 is SGHRS and CDR2 is YFSETQ. The V gene end was trimmed by 0 bases and the J gene end by 3 bases; junction bases not matched to a gene: 3. The CDR3 has 15 amino acids.

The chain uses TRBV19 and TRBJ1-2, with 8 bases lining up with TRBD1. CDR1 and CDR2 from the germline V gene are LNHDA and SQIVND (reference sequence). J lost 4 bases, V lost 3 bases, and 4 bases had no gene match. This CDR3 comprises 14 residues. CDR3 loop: CASSIPGGLYGYTF. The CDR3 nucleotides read TGTGCCAGTAGTATCCCAGGGGGCCTCTATGGCTACACCTTC.

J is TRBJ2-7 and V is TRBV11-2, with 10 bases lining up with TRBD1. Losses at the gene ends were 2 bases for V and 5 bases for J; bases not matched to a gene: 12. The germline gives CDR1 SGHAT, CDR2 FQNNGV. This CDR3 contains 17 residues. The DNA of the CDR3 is TGTGCCAGCAGCTTAAACCTTCCGGGGACAGGGGACCACGAGCAGTACTTC. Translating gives CASSLNLPGTGDHEQYF.

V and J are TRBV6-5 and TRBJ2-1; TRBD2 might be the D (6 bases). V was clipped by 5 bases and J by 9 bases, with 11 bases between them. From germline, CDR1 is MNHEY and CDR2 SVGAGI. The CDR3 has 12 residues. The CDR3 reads CASSRGAGEQFF. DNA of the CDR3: TGTGCCAGCAGTCGCGGGGCCGGTGAGCAGTTCTTC.

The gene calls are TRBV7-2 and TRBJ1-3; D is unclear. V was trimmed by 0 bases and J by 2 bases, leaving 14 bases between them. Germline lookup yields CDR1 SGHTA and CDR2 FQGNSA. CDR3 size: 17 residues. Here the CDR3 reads CASSLALGSRTGNTIYF. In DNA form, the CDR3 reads TGTGCCAGCAGCTTAGCGTTGGGGAGTCGAACTGGAAACACCATATATTTT.

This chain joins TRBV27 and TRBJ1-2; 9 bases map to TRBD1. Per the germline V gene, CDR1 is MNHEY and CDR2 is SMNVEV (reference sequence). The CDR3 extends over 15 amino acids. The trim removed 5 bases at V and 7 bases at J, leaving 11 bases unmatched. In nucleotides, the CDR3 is TGTGCCAGCAGTCGAACTACAGGGGGCCTGGGTGGCTACACCTTC. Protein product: CASSRTTGGLGGYTF.

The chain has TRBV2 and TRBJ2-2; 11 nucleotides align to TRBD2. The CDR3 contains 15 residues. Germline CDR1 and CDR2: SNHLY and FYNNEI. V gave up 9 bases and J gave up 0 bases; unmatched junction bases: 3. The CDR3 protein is CASSGGASNTGELFF. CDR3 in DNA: TGTGCCAGTAGCGGGGGGGCATCGAACACCGGGGAGCTGTTTTTT. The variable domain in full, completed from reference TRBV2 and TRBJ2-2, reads EPEVTQTPSHQVTQMGQEVILRCVPISNHLYFYWYRQILGQKVEFLVSFYNNEISEKSEIFDDQFSVERPDGSNFTLKIRSTKLEDSAMYFCASSGGASNTGELFFGEGSRLTVL.

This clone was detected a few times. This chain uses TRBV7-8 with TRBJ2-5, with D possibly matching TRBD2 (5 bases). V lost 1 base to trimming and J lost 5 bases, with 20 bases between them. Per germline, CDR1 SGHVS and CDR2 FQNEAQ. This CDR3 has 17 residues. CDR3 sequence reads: CASSLVEGPSPTETQYF. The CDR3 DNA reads TGTGCCAGCAGCTTAGTTGAGGGCCCAAGCCCGACGGAGACCCAGTACTTC.

The CDR3 sequence: CASSGGLNEKLFF. The CDR3 DNA is TGTGCCAGCAGTGGCGGTTTAAATGAAAAACTGTTTTTT. V and J are TRBV4-2 and TRBJ1-4; D unclear. V was shortened by 6 bases and J by 5 bases, with 10 bases between the two germline ends. CDR1 and CDR2 from the germline V gene are LGHNA and YNFKEQ. This CDR3 region has 13 residues.

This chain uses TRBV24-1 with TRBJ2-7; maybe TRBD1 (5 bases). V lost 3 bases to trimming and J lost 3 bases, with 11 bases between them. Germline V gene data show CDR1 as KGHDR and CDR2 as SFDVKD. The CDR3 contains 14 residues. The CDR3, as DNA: TGTGCCACCAGTGATCCCTCAGACAGCTACGAGCAGTACTTC. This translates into CATSDPSDSYEQYF.

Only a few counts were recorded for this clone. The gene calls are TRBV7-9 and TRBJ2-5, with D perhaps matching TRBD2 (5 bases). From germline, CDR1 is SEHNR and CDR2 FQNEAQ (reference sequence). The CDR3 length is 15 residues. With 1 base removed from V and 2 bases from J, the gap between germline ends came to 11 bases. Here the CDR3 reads CASSLGTAEQETQYF. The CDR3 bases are TGTGCCAGCAGCTTAGGGACTGCGGAACAAGAGACCCAGTACTTC. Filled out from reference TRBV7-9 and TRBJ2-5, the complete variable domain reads DTGVSQNPRHKITKRGQNVTFRCDPISEHNRLYWYRQTLGQGPEFLTYFQNEAQLEKSRLLSDRFSAERPKGSFSTLEIQRTEQGDSAMYLCASSLGTAEQETQYFGPGTRLLVL.

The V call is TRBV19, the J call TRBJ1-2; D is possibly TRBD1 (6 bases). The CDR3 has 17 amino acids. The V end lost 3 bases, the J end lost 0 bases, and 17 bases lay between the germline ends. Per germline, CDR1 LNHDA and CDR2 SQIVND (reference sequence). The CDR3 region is CASSILGQHASNYGYTF. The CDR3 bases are TGTGCCAGTAGTATTTTGGGACAACACGCTTCTAACTATGGCTACACCTTC.

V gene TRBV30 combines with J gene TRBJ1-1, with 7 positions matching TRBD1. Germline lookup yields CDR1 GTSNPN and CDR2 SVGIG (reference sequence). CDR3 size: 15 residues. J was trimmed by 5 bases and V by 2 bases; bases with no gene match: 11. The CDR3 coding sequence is TGTGCCTGGAGTCCCAAAGAAACAGGGGAGACTGAAGCTTTCTTT. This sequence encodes CAWSPKETGETEAFF.

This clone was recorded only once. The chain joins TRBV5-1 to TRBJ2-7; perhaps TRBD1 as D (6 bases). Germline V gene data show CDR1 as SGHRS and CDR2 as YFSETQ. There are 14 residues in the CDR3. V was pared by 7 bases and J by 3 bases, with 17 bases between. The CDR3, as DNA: TGCGCCAGCCGACGCGGTGGGGACAACTACGAGCAGTACTTC. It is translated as CASRRGGDNYEQYF. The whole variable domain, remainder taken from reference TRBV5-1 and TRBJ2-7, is KAGVTQTPRYLIKTRGQQVTLSCSPISGHRSVSWYQQTPGQGLQFLFEYFSETQRNKGNFPGRFSGRQFSNSRSEMNVSTLELGDSALYLCASRRGGDNYEQYFGPGTRLTVT.

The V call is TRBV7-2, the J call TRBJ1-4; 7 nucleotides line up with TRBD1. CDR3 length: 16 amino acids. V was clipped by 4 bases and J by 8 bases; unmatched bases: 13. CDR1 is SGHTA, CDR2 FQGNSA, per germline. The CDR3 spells CASSSGLQGNGEKLFF. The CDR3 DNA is TGTGCCAGCAGCTCTGGACTACAGGGGAATGGGGAAAAACTGTTTTTT.

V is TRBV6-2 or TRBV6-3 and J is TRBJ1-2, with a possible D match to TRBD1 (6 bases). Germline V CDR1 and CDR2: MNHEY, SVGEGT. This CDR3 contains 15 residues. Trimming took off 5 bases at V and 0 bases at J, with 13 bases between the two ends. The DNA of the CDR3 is TGTGCCAGCAGTCCAGGCACAGGGACTAACTATGGCTACACCTTC. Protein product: CASSPGTGTNYGYTF.